The clone carrying this T cell receptor beta chain was detected only a few times. The antigen remains undetermined. Amplification targeted the TCR beta CDR3 regions, with RNA transcripts as the source material. The first-round RT-PCR employed HTBI primers together with the Qiagen OneStep RT-PCR kit. A multiplex PCR was then performed as the second round. One entry per CDR3 protein results from TCRdb running MiXCR on the multiplex PCR reads. The sample lists 600,000 to 700,000 distinct CDR3 sequences, about two fifths seen once, with 2.5% to 3.5% in the top ten. The entry originates in a study of Graves' ophthalmopathy and Graves' hyperthyroidism. Regarding the study as a whole: A majority of expanded thyroid clonotypes exceeding 0.001 frequency were likewise present in blood. Ophthalmopathy was separated from stable hyperthyroidism by a 13-signature model with approximately 90% sensitivity and around 81% specificity.

The junction had 11 bases not matched to a gene; V was cut back by 7 bases and J by 3 bases. The germline V gene encodes CDR1 MNHEY and CDR2 SVGEGT. This CDR3 region has 15 residues. Active ophthalmopathy (CAS at least 3, NOSPECS at least 4), lasting under 3 months. Orbital computed tomography and thyroid ultrasound, along with TRAb, serum thyroxine and clinical symptoms, underpinned diagnosis. The sample consisted of peripheral blood. The chain is built from TRBV6-2 or TRBV6-3 and TRBJ2-5; 7 positions agree with TRBD2. The sequence derives from an adult man with Graves' ophthalmopathy. This CDR3 is CASINPFAGEETQYF. CDR3 nucleotide sequence: TGTGCCAGCATCAATCCTTTTGCGGGAGAAGAGACCCAGTACTTC.